These T cell receptor beta chains were read from a single sample in a study of cytomegalovirus exposure and HLA in healthy donors. Sequencing was performed with immunoSEQ multiplex PCR; in TCRdb, only in-frame clones are kept and a portion is missing. The sample has about 170,000 clones; approximately 78% are singletons. The sequenced sample was PBMCs. The origin of the receptors is a male donor in good health and CMV-seronegative. The CDR3 runs from the conserved cysteine through the conserved F or W. D genes are given only for firm matches. Some rows mark clone size as missing; the rest say once, few, many or name a class of expanded clone.

cdr3_aa: CASSQVGASGASRYNEQFF
cdr3_nt: TGTGCCAGTAGTCAGGTCGGGGCTAGCGGAGCTTCCCGATACAATGAGCAGTTCTTC
j_call: TRBJ2-1
d_call: TRBD2
clone_size: NA
v_call: TRBV19

cdr3_aa: CASGLVTGQGHQETQYF
cdr3_nt: TGTGCTAGTGGTTTGGTAACGGGACAGGGACACCAAGAGACCCAGTACTTC
j_call: TRBJ2-5
d_call: TRBD1
clone_size: NA
v_call: TRBV12-5

cdr3_aa: CASSVDRGHEQYF
cdr3_nt: TGTGCCAGCAGTGTGGACAGGGGACACGAGCAGTACTTC
j_call: TRBJ2-7
d_call: TRBD1
clone_size: NA
v_call: TRBV25-1

cdr3_aa: CASSQPPGPLTNSPLHF
cdr3_nt: TGCGCCAGCAGCCAACCCCCAGGTCCTTTAACTAATTCACCCCTCCACTTT
j_call: TRBJ1-6
d_call: NA
clone_size: NA
v_call: TRBV4-1

cdr3_aa: CASTPQRSPNEQYF
cdr3_nt: TGTGCCAGCACCCCCCAGCGGAGCCCCAACGAGCAGTACTTC
j_call: TRBJ2-7
d_call: NA
clone_size: few
v_call: TRBV28

cdr3_aa: CASRGTGGNSPLHF
cdr3_nt: TGTGCCAGCAGAGGGACAGGGGGAAATTCACCCCTCCACTTT
j_call: TRBJ1-6
d_call: TRBD1
clone_size: NA
v_call: TRBV6-1

cdr3_aa: CASSQDQRGFTYNEQFF
cdr3_nt: TGTGCCAGCAGCCAAGACCAGCGGGGGTTCACCTACAATGAGCAGTTCTTC
j_call: TRBJ2-1
d_call: TRBD2
clone_size: NA
v_call: TRBV4-2

cdr3_aa: CASSLLLETQYF
cdr3_nt: TGTGCCAGCAGCTTACTACTGGAGACCCAGTACTTC
j_call: TRBJ2-5
d_call: NA
clone_size: once
v_call: TRBV5-4

cdr3_aa: CASSLRLNGQGWNYGYTF
cdr3_nt: TGCGCCAGCAGCTTACGGCTGAATGGACAGGGATGGAACTATGGCTACACCTTC
j_call: TRBJ1-2
d_call: TRBD1
clone_size: NA
v_call: TRBV5-1

cdr3_aa: CASRTSGRDEQFF
cdr3_nt: TGTGCCAGCAGGACTAGCGGGAGGGATGAGCAGTTCTTC
j_call: TRBJ2-1
d_call: TRBD2
clone_size: NA
v_call: TRBV25-1

cdr3_aa: CASSFRDSPYEQYF
cdr3_nt: TGTGCCAGCAGCTTCCGGGACAGCCCCTACGAGCAGTACTTC
j_call: TRBJ2-7
d_call: TRBD1
clone_size: NA
v_call: TRBV7-9

cdr3_aa: CASSLFGGPGRSYNEQFF
cdr3_nt: TGTGCCAGCAGTTTATTCGGGGGGCCCGGTCGGAGTTACAATGAGCAGTTCTTC
j_call: TRBJ2-1
d_call: NA
clone_size: NA
v_call: TRBV27

cdr3_aa: CASSDGNGSPLHF
cdr3_nt: TGTGCCAGCAGTGATGGTAACGGTTCACCCCTCCACTTT
j_call: TRBJ1-6
d_call: NA
clone_size: NA
v_call: TRBV6-4

cdr3_aa: CASSLHGVSYNEQFF
cdr3_nt: TGTGCCAGCAGTTTACACGGGGTCTCCTACAATGAGCAGTTCTTC
j_call: TRBJ2-1
d_call: NA
clone_size: NA
v_call: TRBV28

cdr3_aa: CASSRTGEDTGELFF
cdr3_nt: TGTGCCAGCAGTAGGACAGGGGAGGACACCGGGGAGCTGTTTTTT
j_call: TRBJ2-2
d_call: TRBD1
clone_size: NA
v_call: TRBV2

cdr3_aa: CASSSPRTSGGTDTQYF
cdr3_nt: TGCGCCAGCAGCTCCCCCCGGACTAGCGGGGGGACAGATACGCAGTATTTT
j_call: TRBJ2-3
d_call: TRBD2
clone_size: NA
v_call: TRBV5-1

cdr3_aa: CASSSRLLSNQPQHF
cdr3_nt: TGTGCCAGCAGCTCACGCCTACTTAGCAATCAGCCCCAGCATTTT
j_call: TRBJ1-5
d_call: NA
clone_size: NA
v_call: TRBV5-6

cdr3_aa: CATSRVRGTGGHTDTQYF
cdr3_nt: TGTGCCACCAGCAGGGTTAGGGGGACAGGGGGCCACACAGATACGCAGTATTTT
j_call: TRBJ2-3
d_call: TRBD1
clone_size: NA
v_call: TRBV15

cdr3_aa: CASSLNRPNYGYTF
cdr3_nt: TGTGCCAGCAGTTTAAACAGGCCGAACTATGGCTACACCTTC
j_call: TRBJ1-2
d_call: NA
clone_size: once
v_call: TRBV27

cdr3_aa: CATSRSGTSGTDTQYF
cdr3_nt: TGTGCCACCAGCAGGTCAGGGACTAGCGGCACAGATACGCAGTATTTT
j_call: TRBJ2-3
d_call: TRBD2
clone_size: NA
v_call: TRBV15

cdr3_aa: CASSLNSGDFQETQYF
cdr3_nt: TGTGCCAGCAGCTTGAATAGCGGGGACTTCCAAGAGACCCAGTACTTC
j_call: TRBJ2-5
d_call: TRBD2
clone_size: NA
v_call: TRBV5-4

cdr3_aa: CASRGDSKNIQYF
cdr3_nt: TGTGCCAGCCGAGGGGACAGCAAAAACATTCAGTACTTC
j_call: TRBJ2-4
d_call: TRBD1
clone_size: NA
v_call: TRBV27

cdr3_aa: CASSNAGDPGANVLTF
cdr3_nt: TGTGCCAGCAGCAACGCAGGGGACCCTGGGGCCAACGTCCTGACTTTC
j_call: TRBJ2-6
d_call: NA
clone_size: NA
v_call: TRBV7-9

cdr3_aa: CASRETEWVKKLFF
cdr3_nt: TGCGCCAGCAGGGAGACAGAGTGGGTTAAAAAACTGTTTTTT
j_call: TRBJ1-4
d_call: NA
clone_size: NA
v_call: TRBV5-1

cdr3_aa: CASSQVAGEQFF
cdr3_nt: TGCGCCAGCAGCCAAGTCGCAGGGGAGCAGTTCTTC
j_call: TRBJ2-1
d_call: NA
clone_size: NA
v_call: TRBV4-3

cdr3_aa: CASSALPGTYEQYF
cdr3_nt: TGTGCCAGCAGCGCCCTCCCGGGGACCTACGAGCAGTACTTC
j_call: TRBJ2-7
d_call: NA
clone_size: NA
v_call: TRBV9